The 27 T cell receptor beta chains below were found in one sample sequenced in a study of shared clonotypes between healthy human individuals. Clones were read by immunoSEQ multiplex PCR, and TCRdb kept only the in-frame ones, dropping some. In the table there are some 600,000 clones, approximately 96% of which are singletons. Naive CD8 cells, CD45RO-negative and positively selected for CCR7, excluded terminally differentiated effector memory CD45RA+ cells. The specimen was naive CD8+ T cells sorted from blood. The receptor set was obtained from a woman aged 25-40 years in good health.

The chain links TRBV19 to TRBJ2-2; D is unclear. The germline CDR1 and CDR2 sequences are LNHDA and SQIVND (reference sequence). The length of the CDR3 is 17 residues. V gave up 3 bases and J gave up 0 bases, with 14 bases separating them. This CDR3 reads CASSIWALATNTGELFF. Written as DNA, the CDR3 is TGTGCCAGTAGTATCTGGGCCTTAGCCACGAACACCGGGGAGCTGTTTTTT.

The chain couples TRBV5-1 to TRBJ2-3; D is unresolved. Germline-derived CDR1 and CDR2 are SGHRS and YFSETQ. The germline V and J ends were trimmed by 4 bases and 6 bases, with 15 bases remaining between them. The CDR3 length is 14 residues. The CDR3 sequence: CASSPEYKRDTQYF. The CDR3 DNA sequence: TGCGCCAGCAGCCCGGAGTACAAAAGGGATACGCAGTATTTT.

The chain links TRBV5-1 to TRBJ2-2; D not certain. CDR1 and CDR2 (germline): SGHRS, YFSETQ. Trimming took off 4 bases at V and 8 bases at J, with 15 bases between the two ends. CDR3 length equals 14 residues. The CDR3 nucleotides read TGCGCCAGCAGCAGTCCCCGCAGAACTGGGGAGCTGTTTTTT. It codes for CASSSPRRTGELFF. Full variable domain (remainder filled in from reference TRBV5-1 and TRBJ2-2): KAGVTQTPRYLIKTRGQQVTLSCSPISGHRSVSWYQQTPGQGLQFLFEYFSETQRNKGNFPGRFSGRQFSNSRSEMNVSTLELGDSALYLCASSSPRRTGELFFGEGSRLTVL.

The chain recombines TRBV11-2 with TRBJ2-7, with 8 bases that match TRBD1. This CDR3 is 14 amino acids long. Germline values: CDR1 SGHAT, CDR2 FQNNGV. The trim removed 6 bases at V and 3 bases at J, leaving 7 bases unmatched. CDR3 amino acids: CASSLDRVDYEQYF. The CDR3 coding sequence is TGTGCCAGCAGTTTGGACAGGGTGGACTACGAGCAGTACTTC.

V and J are TRBV5-6 and TRBJ2-7, with TRBD2 identical over 9 bases. Germline V gene sequence: CDR1 SGHDT, CDR2 YYEEEE. The CDR3 is 16 amino acids. Losses at the gene ends were 4 bases for V and 3 bases for J; bases not matched to a gene: 11. CDR3: CASSEETSGWFYEQYF. In DNA, the CDR3 is TGTGCCAGCAGCGAAGAGACTAGCGGATGGTTCTACGAGCAGTACTTC. The whole variable domain, remainder taken from reference TRBV5-6 and TRBJ2-7, is DAGVTQSPTHLIKTRGQQVTLRCSPKSGHDTVSWYQQALGQGPQFIFQYYEEEERQRGNFPDRFSGHQFPNYSSELNVNALLLGDSALYLCASSEETSGWFYEQYFGPGTRLTVT.

The V and J genes are TRBV7-6 and TRBJ1-2; tentatively, D is TRBD1 (6 bases). The ends were cut back, 11 bases at V and 2 bases at J, with 18 bases in the middle. Germline V lookup: CDR1 SGHVS, CDR2 FNYEAQ. The CDR3 has 14 amino acids. CDR3: CASRPRGENYGYTF. The CDR3 DNA follows: TGTGCCTCTAGGCCGAGGGGGGAGAACTATGGCTACACCTTC.

The rearrangement uses TRBV29-1 and TRBJ2-3; 8 nucleotides agree with TRBD2. V lost 7 bases and J lost 1; bases outside the gene matches: 10. Germline loops: CDR1 SQVTM, CDR2 ANQGSEA. CDR3 length: 15 amino acids. This chain's CDR3 is CSAGGGPRRTDTQYF. CDR3 nucleotide sequence: TGCAGCGCCGGGGGGGGACCCCGCCGCACAGATACGCAGTATTTT.

The rearrangement links TRBV28 to TRBJ2-3; D is uncertain. CDR1 is MDHEN, CDR2 SYDVKM, per germline. The CDR3 totals 14 residues. Trimming cost V 5 bases and J 0 bases, with 9 bases left between them. CDR3 sequence (DNA): TGTGCCAGCAGTCCCTTGGACAGCACAGATACGCAGTATTTT. Residues: CASSPLDSTDTQYF.

The chain has TRBV13 and TRBJ2-7; tentatively, D is TRBD2 (6 bases). Germline CDR1 PRHDT, CDR2 FYEKMQ (reference sequence). CDR3 length: 15 amino acids. Trimming shortened V by 1 base and J by 0 bases, and 10 bases separated the two germline ends. The CDR3 protein is CASSLDGGISYEQYF. CDR3 bases: TGTGCCAGCAGCTTAGATGGGGGGATCTCCTACGAGCAGTACTTC.

The genes are TRBV28 and TRBJ2-1, with 10 nucleotides matching TRBD2. Germline V gene sequence: CDR1 MDHEN, CDR2 SYDVKM. Germline trimming cut 8 bases from V and 6 bases from J; bases unmatched to any gene: 7. This CDR3 has 14 residues. CDR3 bases: TGTGCCAGCTCGGGACTAGCGCTTACCAATGAGCAGTTCTTC. This translates into CASSGLALTNEQFF.

Turning to this clone: The sample carries other DNA sequences with the same CDR3. The rearrangement joins TRBV29-1 to TRBJ1-2, with TRBD1 identical over 10 bases. The junction had 6 bases not matched to a gene; V was cut back by 6 bases and J by 8 bases. Germline assignment: CDR1 SQVTM and CDR2 ANQGSEA. The length of the CDR3 is 12 residues. CDR3 residues: CSVGTGAGGYTF. The CDR3, as DNA: TGCAGCGTGGGGACAGGGGCTGGGGGCTACACCTTC.

CDR3 sequence reads: CASSLSNSGTYEQYF. CDR3 sequence (DNA): TGTGCCAGCAGTTTATCGAATAGCGGGACCTACGAGCAGTACTTC. The chain is built from TRBV27 and TRBJ2-7; TRBD2 matches at 8 bases. The V gene end was trimmed by 0 bases and the J gene end by 2 bases; junction bases not matched to a gene: 3. Germline CDR1 reads MNHEY; CDR2 reads SMNVEV (reference sequence). The CDR3 is 15 residues long.

The rearrangement joins TRBV5-4 to TRBJ2-3; D is possibly TRBD2 (6 bases). Germline values: CDR1 SGHNT, CDR2 YYREEE (reference sequence). This CDR3 region has 13 residues. The V end lost 2 bases, the J end lost 5 bases, and 9 bases lay between the germline ends. DNA for the CDR3: TGTGCCAGCAGCTTCGGGGGAGTAGATACGCAGTATTTT. Protein product: CASSFGGVDTQYF.

The V and J genes are TRBV4-2 and TRBJ2-7, with D perhaps matching TRBD1 (6 bases). Germline assignment: CDR1 LGHNA and CDR2 YNFKEQ. CDR3 length equals 16 residues. V dropped 5 bases and J dropped 0 bases, with 17 bases sitting between them. For the CDR3, the DNA is TGTGCCAGCAGCGGGGTTGTGGGGGCGAGCTCCTACGAGCAGTACTTC. Its protein is CASSGVVGASSYEQYF.

The V gene is TRBV29-1, the J gene TRBJ1-1; weak D call: TRBD1 (5 bases). The V and J ends lost 5 bases and 6 bases respectively, with 13 bases between them. This CDR3 contains 12 residues. Germline CDR1 SQVTM, CDR2 ANQGSEA. Written as DNA, the CDR3 is TGCAGCGTTCGGGGGATTGGGGCTGAAGCTTTCTTT. Its protein is CSVRGIGAEAFF.

V usage is TRBV5-4 and J usage is TRBJ1-2; D remains unclear. The germline V gene encodes CDR1 SGHNT and CDR2 YYREEE (reference sequence). V was clipped by 4 bases and J by 3 bases, with 10 bases between them. The CDR3 has 13 amino acids. CDR3 DNA sequence: TGTGCCAGCAGCCCCGTAGGGCACTATGGCTACACCTTC. It codes for CASSPVGHYGYTF.

V is TRBV5-1 and J is TRBJ2-1; 10 bases map to TRBD1. The CDR3 consists of 15 residues. From germline, CDR1 is SGHRS and CDR2 YFSETQ. The V gene end was trimmed by 4 bases and the J gene end by 8 bases; junction bases not matched to a gene: 9. CDR3 residues: CASSPPGQGRDEQFF. The DNA of the CDR3 is TGCGCCAGCAGCCCGCCGGGACAGGGGAGGGATGAGCAGTTCTTC.

The V call is TRBV6-5, the J call TRBJ1-1; a weak D match, TRBD1 (5 bases). There are 15 residues in the CDR3. Germline V CDR1 and CDR2: MNHEY, SVGAGI. Trimming took 4 bases from V and 1 from J, leaving 13 bases between them. CDR3 residues: CASSSPPGGNTEAFF. The CDR3, as DNA: TGTGCCAGCAGTTCCCCCCCGGGGGGGAACACTGAAGCTTTCTTT.

This rearrangement joins TRBV7-2 to TRBJ2-7, with D possibly matching TRBD2 (5 bases). This CDR3 is built from 14 residues. V gave up 5 bases and J gave up 5 bases, with 16 bases separating them. The V gene's germline CDR1 is SGHTA and CDR2 FQGNSA. This chain's CDR3 is CASSLDFTTNEQYF. In DNA form, the CDR3 reads TGTGCCAGCAGCCTGGACTTCACCACCAACGAGCAGTACTTC.

V and J are TRBV28 and TRBJ1-1, with a tentative D call TRBD1 (5 bases). V lost 6 bases and J 1 base, leaving 9 bases between the germline ends. The CDR3 totals 13 residues. Germline V gene data show CDR1 as MDHEN and CDR2 as SYDVKM. The CDR3 loop reads CASRVDRNTEAFF. The CDR3 DNA reads TGTGCCAGCAGGGTCGACAGGAACACTGAAGCTTTCTTT. The variable domain in full, with the rest retrieved from reference TRBV28 and TRBJ1-1, is DVKVTQSSRYLVKRTGEKVFLECVQDMDHENMFWYRQDPGLGLRLIYFSYDVKMKEKGDIPEGYSVSREKKERFSLILESASTNQTSMYLCASRVDRNTEAFFGQGTRLTVV.

The chain joins TRBV7-9 to TRBJ2-2, with a possible D match to TRBD1 (6 bases). CDR1 and CDR2 (germline): SEHNR, FQNEAQ (reference sequence). The CDR3 contains 15 residues. V lost 4 bases and J 7 bases, leaving 16 bases between the germline ends. This CDR3 is CASSSGTIGGGELFF. The CDR3 DNA sequence: TGTGCCAGCAGCTCCGGGACCATAGGGGGCGGGGAGCTGTTTTTT. The full variable domain, completed using reference TRBV7-9 and TRBJ2-2, is DTGVSQNPRHKITKRGQNVTFRCDPISEHNRLYWYRQTLGQGPEFLTYFQNEAQLEKSRLLSDRFSAERPKGSFSTLEIQRTEQGDSAMYLCASSSGTIGGGELFFGEGSRLTVL.

The V gene is TRBV9, the J gene TRBJ2-1; 11 positions match TRBD2. CDR3 length equals 15 residues. Unmatched junction bases numbered 4, after V lost 4 bases and J lost 4 bases. Germline-derived CDR1 and CDR2 are SGDLS and YYNGEE. CDR3 nucleotide sequence: TGTGCCAGCAGCCCGCTAGCGGGAGGATACAATGAGCAGTTCTTC. Encoded protein: CASSPLAGGYNEQFF.

The V call is TRBV2, the J call TRBJ2-5; 7 bases line up with TRBD2. The V and J ends lost 8 bases and 4 bases, in that order; junction bases with no gene match: 19. The length of the CDR3 is 17 residues. CDR1 and CDR2 (germline): SNHLY, FYNNEI. CDR3 sequence: CASRGTTDPRGRETQYF. CDR3 bases: TGTGCCAGCCGCGGGACTACAGACCCTCGAGGACGAGAGACCCAGTACTTC.

V is TRBV2 and J is TRBJ2-7, with TRBD1 as a possible D gene (5 bases). The CDR3 totals 13 residues. Germline lookup yields CDR1 SNHLY and CDR2 FYNNEI. The V and J ends lost 8 bases and 1 base respectively, with 12 bases between them. Here the CDR3 reads CASEVRESYEQYF. CDR3 nucleotides: TGTGCCAGCGAGGTCAGGGAATCCTACGAGCAGTACTTC.

The J gene is TRBJ2-7, the V gene TRBV2, with 10 bases aligning to TRBD2. The CDR3 covers 15 residues. The germline V gene has CDR1 SNHLY and CDR2 FYNNEI. Trimming took 3 bases from V and 6 from J; bases not matched to a gene: 8. The DNA for the CDR3 is TGTGCCAGCAGTGACCCGGCTAGCGGGAGCATCGAGCAGTACTTC. Protein: CASSDPASGSIEQYF.

Notes on this clone: The sample holds other DNA sequences that translate to the same CDR3. The chain joins TRBV27 to TRBJ2-7; no clear D. Germline V lookup: CDR1 MNHEY, CDR2 SMNVEV (reference sequence). The CDR3 spans 11 residues. Trimming took off 3 bases at V and 5 bases at J, with 5 bases between the two ends. CDR3 DNA sequence: TGTGCCAGCAGTTTCGGGCACGAGCAGTACTTC. Translating gives CASSFGHEQYF.

This CDR3 reads CASSLKTRNTGELFF. DNA for the CDR3: TGTGCCAGCAGCTTAAAAACGAGGAACACCGGGGAGCTGTTTTTT. The chain combines TRBV9 with TRBJ2-2; D not resolved. The CDR3 has 15 residues. Between the trimmed V and J ends, which lost 4 bases and 1 base, there was a span of 11 bases. Germline V lookup: CDR1 SGDLS, CDR2 YYNGEE.